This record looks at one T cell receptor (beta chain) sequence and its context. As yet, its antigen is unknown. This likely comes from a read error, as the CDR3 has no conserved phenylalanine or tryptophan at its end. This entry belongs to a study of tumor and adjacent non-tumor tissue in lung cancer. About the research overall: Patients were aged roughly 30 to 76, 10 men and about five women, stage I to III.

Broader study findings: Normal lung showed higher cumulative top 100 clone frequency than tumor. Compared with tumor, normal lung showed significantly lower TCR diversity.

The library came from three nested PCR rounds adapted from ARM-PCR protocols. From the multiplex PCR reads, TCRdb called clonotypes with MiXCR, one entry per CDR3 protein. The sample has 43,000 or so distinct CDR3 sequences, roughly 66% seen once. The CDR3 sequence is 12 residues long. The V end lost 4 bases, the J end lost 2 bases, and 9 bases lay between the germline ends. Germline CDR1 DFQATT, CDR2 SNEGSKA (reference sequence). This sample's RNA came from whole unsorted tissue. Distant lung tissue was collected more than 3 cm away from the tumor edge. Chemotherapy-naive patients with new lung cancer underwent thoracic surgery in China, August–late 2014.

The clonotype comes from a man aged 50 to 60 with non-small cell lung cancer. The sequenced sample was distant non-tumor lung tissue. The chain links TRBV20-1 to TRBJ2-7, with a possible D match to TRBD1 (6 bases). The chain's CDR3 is CSAIRTAYEQYL. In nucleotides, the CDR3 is TGCAGTGCTATCAGGACAGCCTACGAGCAGTACCTC.